The next 15 T cell receptor beta chains were all read from a single sample in a study of persistence of HIV-infected CD4 T cells. These TCRs are of unknown antigen specificity. The immunoSEQ assay was version 4, run in survey mode. The repertoire was sequenced with immunoSEQ multiplex PCR; TCRdb's copy has only in-frame clones and lacks some. The repertoire holds tens of thousands of clones, with around 74% as singletons. An overlapping HIV-1 Gag peptide pool stimulated these cells at 0.95 to 1 ug/peptide/mL. Sorting of responding CD4+ T cells relied on upregulated CD40 ligand together with CD69. The source was CD4+ T cells sorted from PBMCs after roughly 17-hour stimulation, collected from a patient who received antiretroviral therapy. The source is an adult man with HIV who was CMV-seropositive.

The CDR3 spells CASSEGPSSGNTIYF. In DNA, the CDR3 is TGTGCCAGCAGTGAAGGTCCGAGCTCTGGAAACACCATATATTTT. The genes are TRBV6-1 and TRBJ1-3; no clear D gene. Trimming removed 1 base from V and 0 bases from J, with 7 bases in between. This CDR3 has 15 residues. CDR1 and CDR2 from the germline V gene are MNHNS and SASEGT.

The chain uses TRBV10-3 and TRBJ2-7, with TRBD2 identical over 7 bases. V lost 10 bases to trimming and J lost 3 bases; unmatched junction nucleotides: 3. In germline, CDR1 is ENHRY, CDR2 SYGVKD. CDR3 length equals 11 residues. In nucleotides, the CDR3 is TGTGCCACCGGACTAGACTACGAGCAGTACTTC. It yields the protein CATGLDYEQYF.

This clone turned up a few times. The chain is built from TRBV5-1 and TRBJ2-1; 8 positions match TRBD2. CDR3 size: 19 residues. Trimming took 4 bases from V and 5 from J; bases not matched to a gene: 20. The germline V gene has CDR1 SGHRS and CDR2 YFSETQ. The CDR3: CASSPVGTPEAGGHNEQFF. DNA for the CDR3: TGCGCCAGCAGCCCAGTGGGGACCCCGGAGGCGGGGGGCCACAATGAGCAGTTCTTC.

The rearrangement links TRBV7-9 to TRBJ2-2, with D perhaps TRBD1 (5 bases). V was shortened by 5 bases and J by 3 bases, with 10 bases between the two germline ends. The CDR3 is 14 amino acids. The germline V gene encodes CDR1 SEHNR and CDR2 FQNEAQ (reference sequence). CDR3 sequence (DNA): TGTGCCAGCAGCGAAAGGGGCTACACCGGGGAGCTGTTTTTT. Translated: CASSERGYTGELFF. Supplemented by reference TRBV7-9 and TRBJ2-2, the full variable domain reads DTGVSQNPRHKITKRGQNVTFRCDPISEHNRLYWYRQTLGQGPEFLTYFQNEAQLEKSRLLSDRFSAERPKGSFSTLEIQRTEQGDSAMYLCASSERGYTGELFFGEGSRLTVL.

In this sample, this clone turned up a few times. The chain has TRBV28 and TRBJ1-2, with D maybe TRBD1 (5 bases). Germline V CDR1 and CDR2: MDHEN, SYDVKM. Between the trimmed V and J ends, which lost 7 bases and 8 bases, there was a span of 20 bases. This CDR3 has 14 amino acids. DNA for the CDR3: TGTGCCAGCACTTCACGGGGGATGAGTAGAGGCTACACCTTC. Translation: CASTSRGMSRGYTF.

The chain couples TRBV10-3 to TRBJ2-1, with 7 bases that match TRBD1. The germline V gene encodes CDR1 ENHRY and CDR2 SYGVKD. Unmatched junction bases numbered 5, after V lost 3 bases and J lost 3 bases. The CDR3 has 15 residues. The DNA of the CDR3 is TGTGCCATCAGTGAAGACAGGGCCCTCTACAATGAGCAGTTCTTC. Translation: CAISEDRALYNEQFF.

A few counts support this clone. The chain's CDR3 is CASSSGGGVVSSYEQYF. The CDR3 DNA sequence: TGTGCCAGCAGCTCTGGCGGCGGGGTTGTTAGCTCCTACGAGCAGTACTTC. V gene TRBV5-5 combines with J gene TRBJ2-7; a possible D gene is TRBD2 (6 bases). CDR3 length equals 17 residues. Trimming shortened V by 3 bases and J by 0 bases, and 19 bases separated the two germline ends. Germline values: CDR1 SGHKS, CDR2 YYEKEE (reference sequence).

The genes are TRBV7-9 and TRBJ2-3; a possible D gene is TRBD1 (6 bases). Trimming took off 3 bases at V and 1 base at J, with 8 bases between the two ends. This CDR3 contains 14 residues. Germline-derived CDR1 and CDR2 are SEHNR and FQNEAQ (reference sequence). This CDR3 reads CASSLGAGTDTQYF. CDR3 sequence (DNA): TGTGCCAGCAGCTTGGGGGCGGGCACAGATACGCAGTATTTT. The variable domain in full, with the rest retrieved from reference TRBV7-9 and TRBJ2-3, is DTGVSQNPRHKITKRGQNVTFRCDPISEHNRLYWYRQTLGQGPEFLTYFQNEAQLEKSRLLSDRFSAERPKGSFSTLEIQRTEQGDSAMYLCASSLGAGTDTQYFGPGTRLTVL.

The rearrangement joins TRBV18 to TRBJ2-1, with D maybe TRBD2 (5 bases). Germline V gene data show CDR1 as KGHSH and CDR2 as LQKENI. CDR3 size: 16 residues. Deletions cut 0 bases from V and 7 bases from J, with 16 bases between. The CDR3 protein is CASSPPSGTLWNEQFF. The CDR3 DNA reads TGTGCCAGCTCACCACCGAGCGGAACCCTTTGGAATGAGCAGTTCTTC. The whole variable domain, remainder taken from reference TRBV18 and TRBJ2-1, is NAGVMQNPRHLVRRRGQEARLRCSPMKGHSHVYWYRQLPEEGLKFMVYLQKENIIDESGMPKERFSAEFPKEGPSILRIQQVVRGDSAAYFCASSPPSGTLWNEQFFGPGTRLTVL.

This chain links TRBV27 with TRBJ2-7; TRBD1 matches 8 bases. Germline V lookup: CDR1 MNHEY, CDR2 SMNVEV (reference sequence). V shed 4 bases, J shed 4 bases, and the junction held 9 bases outside the gene matches. The CDR3 contains 15 residues. The CDR3 nucleotides are TGTGCCAGCAGTTCCACGGACAGGGTAATGTACGAGCAGTACTTC. Translated: CASSSTDRVMYEQYF.

CDR3 DNA sequence: TGTGCCAGTAGACAGTCTCCCGCGGGAGATACGCAGTATTTT. As protein: CASRQSPAGDTQYF. The V call is TRBV19, the J call TRBJ2-3; D is possibly TRBD2 (5 bases). The CDR3 extends over 14 amino acids. Trimming pared 6 bases from V and 5 bases from J, leaving 15 bases between. CDR1 LNHDA and CDR2 SQIVND come from the germline V gene (reference sequence). The whole variable domain, remainder taken from reference TRBV19 and TRBJ2-3, is DGGITQSPKYLFRKEGQNVTLSCEQNLNHDAMYWYRQDPGQGLRLIYYSQIVNDFQKGDIAEGYSVSREKKESFPLTVTSAQKNPTAFYLCASRQSPAGDTQYFGPGTRLTVL.

The V and J genes are TRBV3-1 (or the pseudogene TRBV3-2) and TRBJ1-6; no firm D call. The CDR3 runs to 17 residues. CDR1 is LGHDT, CDR2 YNNKEL, per germline (reference sequence). Trimming took off 4 bases at V and 0 bases at J, with 13 bases between the two ends. Written as DNA, the CDR3 is TGTGCCAGCAGCCCTAGGGCGTACAGCTCCTATAATTCACCCCTCCACTTT. Translation gives CASSPRAYSSYNSPLHF.

This clone was detected only once. The chain joins TRBV6-5 to TRBJ2-2, with D possibly matching TRBD1 (5 bases). Germline V lookup: CDR1 MNHEY, CDR2 SVGAGI. Trimming removed 6 bases at V and 4 bases at J, with 15 bases between. The CDR3 has 15 amino acids. The CDR3 sequence: CASRPGHVGTGELFF. In DNA, the CDR3 is TGTGCCAGCAGACCAGGGCATGTTGGCACCGGGGAGCTGTTTTTT.

The J gene is TRBJ2-3, the V gene TRBV27; D unclear. V gave up 6 bases and J gave up 4 bases, with 11 bases separating them. The CDR3 extends over 13 amino acids. Germline assignment: CDR1 MNHEY and CDR2 SMNVEV (reference sequence). CDR3 sequence (DNA): TGTGCCAGCAGCCTACGGCCCGCAGATACGCAGTATTTT. This gives the protein CASSLRPADTQYF.

The chain links TRBV3-1 (or the pseudogene TRBV3-2) to TRBJ2-3; the match to TRBD2 covers 8 bases. V dropped 3 bases and J dropped 5; count of bases not matched to a gene: 7. Germline V gene sequence: CDR1 LGHDT, CDR2 YNNKEL (reference sequence). CDR3 length equals 15 residues. In nucleotides, the CDR3 is TGTGCCAGCAGCCACAGACTAGCGTACGAAGATACGCAGTATTTT. Its translation: CASSHRLAYEDTQYF.